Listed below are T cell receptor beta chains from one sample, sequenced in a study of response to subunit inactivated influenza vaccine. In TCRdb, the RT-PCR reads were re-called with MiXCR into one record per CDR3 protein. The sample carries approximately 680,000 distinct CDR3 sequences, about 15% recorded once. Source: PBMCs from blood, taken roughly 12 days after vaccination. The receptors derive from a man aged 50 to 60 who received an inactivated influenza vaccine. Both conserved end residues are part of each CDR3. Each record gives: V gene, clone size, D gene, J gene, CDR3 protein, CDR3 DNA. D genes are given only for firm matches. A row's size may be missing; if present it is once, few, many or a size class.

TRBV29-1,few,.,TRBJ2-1,CSVQRGTGNNEQFF,TGCAGCGTCCAACGAGGGACGGGAAACAATGAGCAGTTCTTC
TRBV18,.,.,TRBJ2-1,CASSPTAVSLYNEQFF,TGTGCCAGCTCACCAACGGCGGTTAGTTTATACAATGAGCAGTTCTTC
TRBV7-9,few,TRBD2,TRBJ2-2,CASSDQRGENTGELFF,TGTGCCAGCAGCGACCAGCGGGGGGAGAACACCGGGGAGCTGTTTTTT
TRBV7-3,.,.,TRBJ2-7,CASSPSPNYEQYF,TGTGCCAGCAGCCCCTCCCCTAACTACGAGCAGTACTTC
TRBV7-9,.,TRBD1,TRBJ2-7,CASSPQKGTAFF,TGTGCCAGCAGCCCCCAGAAGGGGACAGCATTTTTC
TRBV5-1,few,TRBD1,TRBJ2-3,CASSWGWDRDTDTQYF,TGCGCCAGCAGCTGGGGATGGGACAGGGACACAGATACGCAGTATTTT
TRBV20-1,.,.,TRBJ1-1,CSAYRSDRSMNTEAFF,TGCAGTGCCTACCGTTCAGACAGGTCGATGAACACTGAAGCTTTCTTT
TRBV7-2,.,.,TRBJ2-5,CASSLQGLETQYF,TGTGCCAGCTCGCTGCAGGGTCTAGAGACCCAGTACTTC
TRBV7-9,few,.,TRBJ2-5,CASSTRDRDIMETQYF,TGTGCCAGCAGCACCAGAGACCGGGATATAATGGAGACCCAGTACTTC
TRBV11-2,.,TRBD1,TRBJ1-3,CASSPYGQGGSGNTIYF,TGTGCCAGCAGCCCCTATGGACAGGGCGGATCTGGAAACACCATATATTTT
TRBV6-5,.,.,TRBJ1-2,CASSYSSGNYGYTF,TGTGCCAGCAGTTACTCGAGTGGAAACTATGGCTACACCTTC
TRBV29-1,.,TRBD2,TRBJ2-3,CSVEDRLAGLPDTQYF,TGCAGCGTTGAAGATAGACTAGCGGGGTTGCCAGATACGCAGTATTTT
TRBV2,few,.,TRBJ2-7,CASRVRLTGLEQYF,TGTGCCAGCAGGGTTCGCCTCACCGGACTCGAGCAGTACTTC
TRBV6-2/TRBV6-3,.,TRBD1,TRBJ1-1,CASLRTGMNTEAFF,TGTGCCAGTTTAAGGACAGGCATGAACACTGAAGCTTTCTTT
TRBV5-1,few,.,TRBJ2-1,CASSITGARNEQFF,TGCGCCAGCAGCATAACTGGGGCCCGCAATGAGCAGTTCTTC
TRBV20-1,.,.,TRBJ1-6,CSARPLNSPLHF,TGCAGTGCTAGGCCACTTAATTCACCCCTCCACTTT
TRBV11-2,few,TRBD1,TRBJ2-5,CASRSNRGRRETQYF,TGTGCCAGCAGGAGTAACAGGGGACGAAGGGAGACCCAGTACTTC
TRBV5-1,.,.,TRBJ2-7,CASSGANSYEQYF,TGCGCCAGCAGCGGGGCCAACTCCTACGAGCAGTACTTC
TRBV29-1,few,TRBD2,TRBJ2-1,CSVGRAPGLAGGYNEQFF,TGCAGCGTTGGACGGGCACCGGGACTAGCGGGAGGTTACAATGAGCAGTTCTTC
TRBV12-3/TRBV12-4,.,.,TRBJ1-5,CASSFGDTNQPQHF,TGTGCCAGCAGTTTTGGGGACACAAATCAGCCCCAGCATTTT
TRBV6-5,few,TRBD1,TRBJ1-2,CASSYSGTGGDYTF,TGTGCCAGCAGTTACTCGGGGACAGGGGGCGACTACACCTTC
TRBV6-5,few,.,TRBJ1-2,CASSYSTRVAGYTF,TGTGCCAGCAGTTACTCGACCCGGGTAGCCGGCTACACCTTC
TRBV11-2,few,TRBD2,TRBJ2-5,CASSLGSLSGGARETQYF,TGTGCCAGCAGCTTAGGGTCCCTTTCGGGGGGGGCCAGAGAGACCCAGTACTTC
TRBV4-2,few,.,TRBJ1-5,CASSQDVTETQHF,TGTGCCAGCAGCCAAGATGTGACAGAAACCCAGCATTTT
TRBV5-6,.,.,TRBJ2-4,CASSWSGGALNIQYF,TGTGCCAGCAGCTGGTCAGGGGGGGCCCTAAACATTCAGTACTTC
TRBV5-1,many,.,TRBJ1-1,CASSLADRNTEAFF,TGCGCCAGCAGCTTGGCCGACAGAAACACTGAAGCTTTCTTT
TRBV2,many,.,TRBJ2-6,CASKLGPSGANVLTF,TGTGCCAGCAAGCTGGGACCCTCTGGGGCCAACGTCCTGACTTTC
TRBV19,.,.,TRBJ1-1,CASRGRGGLSRTEAFF,TGTGCCAGTAGGGGCCGTGGGGGGCTTTCTCGCACTGAAGCTTTCTTT